This TCR beta chain is drawn from a study of OX40 agonist ivuxolimab in advanced cancers. Study in general: Prior therapy, whether anti-PD-1, anti-PD-L1 or anti-CTLA-4, was allowed, and less than 45% had some. Findings and limits, study-wide: Both CD4+ and CD8+ T cell populations in blood had undergone clonal expansion by week 6 at 0.1 to 3.0 mg/kg.

Per the germline V gene, CDR1 is SNHLY and CDR2 is FYNNEI. V gave up 6 bases and J gave up 9 bases; unmatched junction bases: 12. This CDR3 is 15 amino acids long. The data were produced by immunoSEQ multiplex PCR, yet TCRdb's version contains in-frame clones alone and is incomplete. In the table there are about 74,000 clones, roughly 88% of which are singletons. In the case of this clone: The antigen is not known.

The sequencing here drew on CD4+ or CD8+ T cells sorted from blood, taken in a trial of the OX40 agonist ivuxolimab. The V gene is TRBV2, the J gene TRBJ2-1; 9 nucleotides match TRBD2. The receptor was derived from an adult with an advanced solid tumor such as melanoma, head and neck, liver or kidney cancer. CDR3 loop: CASRALAGSLSEQFF. The CDR3 coding sequence is TGTGCCAGCAGGGCTCTAGCGGGGTCCCTGAGTGAGCAGTTCTTC.